Below are 16 T cell receptor beta chains sequenced from a single sample in a study of T cells in Graves' hyperthyroidism and ophthalmopathy. TCR beta CDR3 regions were amplified from RNA. Primed by the HTBI set, a first-round RT-PCR was run on the TCR CDR3. TCRdb reanalysed the multiplex PCR reads using MiXCR and keeps one entry per CDR3 protein. The sample contains some 560,000 distinct CDR3 sequences, 15% to 18% of which appear only once. The sample comprised blood. These receptors originate from a woman in her twenties or thirties with Graves' hyperthyroidism.

In this sample, this clonotype turned up many times. The CDR3 spells CAWSVWQGVYEQYF. The CDR3 coding sequence is TGTGCCTGGAGTGTATGGCAGGGGGTCTACGAGCAGTACTTC. The rearrangement joins TRBV30 to TRBJ2-7; TRBD1 matches at 7 bases. The V gene end was trimmed by 0 bases and the J gene end by 3 bases; junction bases not matched to a gene: 5. The CDR3 length is 14 residues. Germline-derived CDR1 and CDR2 are GTSNPN and SVGIG (reference sequence).

The rearrangement uses TRBV6-1 and TRBJ1-3, with D possibly matching TRBD1 (5 bases). CDR3 length: 15 amino acids. The V end lost 5 bases, the J end lost 0 bases, and 11 bases lay between the germline ends. Germline loops: CDR1 MNHNS, CDR2 SASEGT. The CDR3 nucleotides read TGTGCCAGCAGTTGGGGCCGCCACTCTGGAAACACCATATATTTT. It encodes CASSWGRHSGNTIYF.

This clonotype was recorded many times. The J gene is TRBJ2-7, the V gene TRBV3-1; a possible D gene is TRBD2 (5 bases). This CDR3 contains 13 residues. Germline lookup yields CDR1 LGHDT and CDR2 YNNKEL (reference sequence). Trimming left V 2 bases short and J 3 bases short, with 8 bases between. The CDR3 region is CASSQPSGYEQYF. CDR3 nucleotides: TGTGCCAGCAGCCAACCCAGCGGCTACGAGCAGTACTTC.

The table lists this clonotype with many counts. This chain joins TRBV28 and TRBJ1-2; D call uncertain. V was shortened by 3 bases and J by 8 bases, with 19 bases between the two germline ends. In germline, CDR1 is MDHEN, CDR2 SYDVKM. This CDR3 spans 15 amino acids. The CDR3 DNA reads TGTGCCAGCAGTTTCACCACTTCCGTTAGAAACGGCTACACCTTC. Its translation: CASSFTTSVRNGYTF.

This clonotype was counted at least ten times. This chain links TRBV6-1 with TRBJ2-1; D call uncertain. The CDR3 consists of 12 residues. V lost 2 bases and J lost 9, with 8 bases in between. Germline V gene lookup returns CDR1 MNHNS and CDR2 SASEGT. The CDR3 protein is CASSELSIEQFF. CDR3 nucleotides: TGTGCCAGCAGTGAACTCTCGATTGAGCAGTTCTTC.

There are many counts of this clonotype. V is TRBV28 and J is TRBJ2-5; unclear D gene. The length of the CDR3 is 12 residues. Trimming cost V 3 bases and J 3 bases, with 5 bases left between them. Germline assignment: CDR1 MDHEN and CDR2 SYDVKM. This chain's CDR3 is CASSLQKETQYF. DNA for the CDR3: TGTGCCAGCAGTTTGCAGAAAGAGACCCAGTACTTC.

This clonotype was seen a handful of times. In DNA form, the CDR3 reads TGTGCCAGCAGTGGGTCAGGGGGTCTACCCTACGAGCAGTACTTC. The encoded protein is CASSGSGGLPYEQYF. This sequence joins TRBV5-4 and TRBJ2-7; TRBD1 matches 7 bases. Trimming cost V 5 bases and J 2 bases; bases outside gene matches: 10. Germline V CDR1 and CDR2: SGHNT, YYREEE (reference sequence). The CDR3 runs to 15 residues.

There are a few counts of this clonotype. The J gene is TRBJ2-7, the V gene TRBV5-1; D remains unclear. Germline lookup yields CDR1 SGHRS and CDR2 YFSETQ. CDR3 size: 15 residues. Between the trimmed V and J ends, which lost 1 base and 5 bases, there was a span of 16 bases. The chain's CDR3 is CASSLTGPSVHEQYF. The CDR3 DNA reads TGCGCCAGCAGCTTGACGGGCCCTTCCGTCCACGAGCAGTACTTC.

This clonotype was seen a handful of times. The genes are TRBV12-5 and TRBJ1-6; possibly TRBD1 for D (6 bases). This CDR3 comprises 21 residues. V lost 4 bases, J lost 0 bases, and 25 bases lay in between. CDR1 LGHNT and CDR2 FRNRAP come from the germline V gene. Here the CDR3 reads CASGSSPGTHGLLSYNSPLHF. The CDR3 coding sequence is TGTGCTAGTGGTTCCAGCCCGGGGACACACGGTCTCCTCTCCTATAATTCACCCCTCCACTTT.

There are a few counts of this clonotype. This sequence joins TRBV28 and TRBJ1-5; 7 bases agree with TRBD1. CDR3 length: 14 amino acids. Unmatched junction bases numbered 9, after V lost 6 bases and J lost 7 bases. The germline gives CDR1 MDHEN, CDR2 SYDVKM. CDR3 residues: CASRLGGGGQPQHF. CDR3 nucleotide sequence: TGTGCCAGCAGATTAGGAGGGGGCGGACAGCCCCAGCATTTT.

This clonotype was detected many times. The chain combines TRBV12-5 with TRBJ2-7, with D perhaps TRBD2 (6 bases). Trimming removed 6 bases at V and 2 bases at J, with 17 bases between. This CDR3 region has 15 residues. Germline CDR1 is LGHNT and CDR2 is FRNRAP. The CDR3 sequence is CASGLPGGYPYEQYF. The CDR3 DNA reads as TGTGCTAGTGGGCTACCCGGGGGATACCCCTACGAGCAGTACTTC.

The CDR3 loop reads CSARDYGTATEAFF. The DNA for the CDR3 is TGCAGTGCTAGAGATTACGGGACGGCAACTGAAGCTTTCTTT. The chain joins TRBV20-1 to TRBJ1-1; a possible D gene is TRBD1 (5 bases). V was clipped by 0 bases and J by 5 bases, with 13 bases between them. The CDR3 is 14 residues long. CDR1 and CDR2 from the germline V gene are DFQATT and SNEGSKA (reference sequence).

V usage is TRBV30 and J usage is TRBJ2-7, with D possibly matching TRBD1 (5 bases). The CDR3 consists of 13 residues. V was clipped by 4 bases and J by 1 base, with 11 bases between them. CDR1 is GTSNPN, CDR2 SVGIG, per germline (reference sequence). Written as DNA, the CDR3 is TGTGCCTGGACAGGGTTCTCATCCTACGAGCAGTACTTC. Protein: CAWTGFSSYEQYF.

This clonotype has ten or more counts. J is TRBJ1-1 and V is TRBV3-1; tentatively, D is TRBD1 (5 bases). CDR1 is LGHDT, CDR2 YNNKEL, per germline (reference sequence). The CDR3 consists of 16 residues. V lost 0 bases and J lost 5, with 16 bases in between. CDR3: CASSQEGAGSGTEAFF. CDR3 nucleotides: TGTGCCAGCAGCCAAGAGGGCGCAGGGTCGGGGACTGAAGCTTTCTTT.

This clonotype has ten or more counts. The chain couples TRBV30 to TRBJ2-3; 11 nucleotides line up with TRBD2. This CDR3 is built from 15 residues. V lost 3 bases, J lost 2 bases, and 4 bases stayed unmatched. Germline CDR1 GTSNPN, CDR2 SVGIG (reference sequence). The CDR3 spells CAWRGTSGPTDTQYF. The CDR3 nucleotides are TGTGCCTGGAGGGGGACTAGCGGTCCCACAGATACGCAGTATTTT.

This clonotype was counted many times. The rearrangement joins TRBV12-3 or TRBV12-4 to TRBJ1-5, with a tentative D call TRBD1 (5 bases). The CDR3 loop spans 14 amino acids. Trimming stripped 6 bases from V and 5 bases from J, with 14 bases between. The chain's CDR3 is CASSAEGTHQPQHF. Written as DNA, the CDR3 is TGTGCCAGCAGCGCAGAGGGGACGCATCAGCCCCAGCATTTT.